These 18 T cell receptor beta chains originate from one sample sequenced in a study of OX40 agonist ivuxolimab in advanced cancers. Produced via immunoSEQ multiplex PCR; TCRdb's table is partial and in-frame only. The sample has about 100,000 clones, approximately 93% seen once. This specimen consisted of CD4+ or CD8+ T cells sorted from blood, obtained in a trial of the OX40 agonist ivuxolimab. The receptor source for this set is an adult with an advanced solid tumor such as melanoma, head and neck, liver or kidney cancer.

This chain connects TRBV27 to TRBJ1-5; 7 bases are shared with TRBD1. V trimming: 4 bases; J trimming: 6 bases; junction bases outside the gene matches: 3. Germline assignment: CDR1 MNHEY and CDR2 SMNVEV (reference sequence). This CDR3 comprises 13 residues. The CDR3 coding sequence is TGTGCCAGCAGTTGGGGGACAGCTCAGCCCCAGCATTTT. Residues: CASSWGTAQPQHF.

This clone was detected once. The rearrangement uses TRBV10-3 and TRBJ2-7; maybe TRBD1 (6 bases). The CDR3 runs to 14 residues. Deletions cut 2 bases from V and 3 bases from J, with 11 bases between. Germline V lookup: CDR1 ENHRY, CDR2 SYGVKD. CDR3 protein: CAISERGQNYEQYF. The DNA for the CDR3 is TGTGCCATCAGTGAGCGTGGACAGAACTACGAGCAGTACTTC.

V is TRBV5-5 and J is TRBJ1-4; 7 nucleotides line up with TRBD1. With V trimmed by 4 bases and J by 4 bases, 13 bases remained unmatched. Germline-derived CDR1 and CDR2 are SGHKS and YYEKEE (reference sequence). The CDR3 loop spans 17 amino acids. The CDR3 DNA reads as TGTGCCAGCAGCCCAAGGACAGGCCCCCTTCTTAATGAAAAACTGTTTTTT. Encoded protein: CASSPRTGPLLNEKLFF.

The rearrangement uses TRBV28 and TRBJ1-1, with D possibly TRBD1 on 6 matching bases. The germline V gene encodes CDR1 MDHEN and CDR2 SYDVKM. V lost 5 bases and J lost 13, with 23 bases in between. The CDR3 sequence is 14 residues long. In DNA form, the CDR3 reads TGTGCCAGCAGTCAACCTCGGGGGCCCCTCCAGGTTTTCTTT. Protein product: CASSQPRGPLQVFF.

V gene TRBV7-2 combines with J gene TRBJ1-2; D is perhaps TRBD1 (6 bases). The CDR3 has 16 amino acids. Trimming left V 1 base short and J 7 bases short, with 19 bases between. Germline V gene lookup returns CDR1 SGHTA and CDR2 FQGNSA. CDR3 protein: CASSLDFQGTLGGYTF. The CDR3 nucleotides are TGTGCCAGCAGCTTAGACTTTCAGGGGACCTTGGGTGGCTACACCTTC.

The genes are TRBV27 and TRBJ2-3; 7 positions agree with TRBD1. In germline, CDR1 is MNHEY, CDR2 SMNVEV (reference sequence). The CDR3 runs 16 residues. The V segment lost 6 bases and the J segment 3 bases; nucleotides outside the gene matches: 12. The CDR3 sequence: CASSPRAGTDTDTQYF. The DNA for the CDR3 is TGTGCCAGCAGCCCCAGAGCCGGGACAGATACAGATACGCAGTATTTT.

The count of this clone is one. CDR3 residues: CAWRARSTDTQYF. The CDR3 DNA sequence: TGTGCCTGGAGGGCTAGGAGCACAGATACGCAGTATTTT. V is TRBV30 and J is TRBJ2-3; D is unclear. This CDR3 comprises 13 residues. Germline CDR1 GTSNPN, CDR2 SVGIG (reference sequence). V lost 3 bases and J 0 bases, leaving 7 bases between the germline ends.

The rearrangement links TRBV10-3 to TRBJ1-1; D gene uncertain. Trimming cost V 0 bases and J 1 base, with 6 bases left between them. Looked up from germline, CDR1 is ENHRY and CDR2 is SYGVKD. This CDR3 has 14 residues. CDR3 DNA sequence: TGTGCCATCAGTGAGTCTGGGCAGAACACTGAAGCTTTCTTT. Its protein is CAISESGQNTEAFF.

The chain has TRBV28 and TRBJ2-7, with 8 bases fitting TRBD1. Germline V CDR1 and CDR2: MDHEN, SYDVKM. The junction had 3 bases not matched to a gene; V was cut back by 6 bases and J by 2 bases. This CDR3 has 13 residues. This chain's CDR3 is CASSQGQAYEQYF. The CDR3 nucleotides read TGTGCCAGCAGCCAGGGACAGGCCTACGAGCAGTACTTC.

The chain recombines TRBV9 with TRBJ2-2, with D unresolved. V was pared by 3 bases and J by 0 bases, with 9 bases between. This CDR3 has 15 amino acids. Germline CDR1 is SGDLS and CDR2 is YYNGEE. Here the CDR3 DNA reads TGTGCCAGCAGCGCCTGGCAGGCGAACACCGGGGAGCTGTTTTTT. Amino acid sequence: CASSAWQANTGELFF.

Only one count was recorded for this clone. The rearrangement links TRBV5-1 to TRBJ1-1; D is undetermined. The CDR3 sequence is 14 residues long. V was shortened by 1 base and J by 3 bases, with 10 bases between the two germline ends. CDR1 and CDR2 from the germline V gene are SGHRS and YFSETQ. The CDR3 nucleotides are TGCGCCAGCAGCTTGTACGGGCAGGACACTGAAGCTTTCTTT. It translates to CASSLYGQDTEAFF.

The V gene is TRBV18, the J gene TRBJ1-1; TRBD1 matches 7 bases. The germline CDR1 and CDR2 sequences are KGHSH and LQKENI. The CDR3 is 13 residues long. The J segment lost 1 base and the V segment lost 9 bases, leaving 5 bases of the junction unmatched. CDR3 coding DNA: TGTGCCAGTTGGACAGGAGGGAACACTGAAGCTTTCTTT. Translated, it gives CASWTGGNTEAFF. The complete variable domain, with remaining parts taken from reference TRBV18 and TRBJ1-1, reads NAGVMQNPRHLVRRRGQEARLRCSPMKGHSHVYWYRQLPEEGLKFMVYLQKENIIDESGMPKERFSAEFPKEGPSILRIQQVVRGDSAAYFCASWTGGNTEAFFGQGTRLTVV.

This chain joins TRBV5-4 and TRBJ2-5, with 12 bases aligning to TRBD2. Trimming took 0 bases from V and 5 from J; bases not matched to a gene: 5. The CDR3 consists of 16 residues. Per the germline V gene, CDR1 is SGHNT and CDR2 is YYREEE (reference sequence). CDR3 DNA sequence: TGTGCCAGCAGCTTGGCTCTGACTAGCGGGAGTGAGACCCAGTACTTC. Translating gives CASSLALTSGSETQYF.

V usage is TRBV7-2 and J usage is TRBJ1-1, with unresolved D. The V and J ends lost 1 base and 4 bases respectively, with 13 bases between them. This CDR3 is built from 15 residues. CDR1 is SGHTA, CDR2 FQGNSA, per germline. The CDR3 nucleotides read TGTGCCAGCAGCTTAGGTGCAGGATATCTCACTGAAGCTTTCTTT. Translating it yields CASSLGAGYLTEAFF.

The gene calls are TRBV9 and TRBJ2-5, with 10 bases identical to TRBD2. With V trimmed by 3 bases and J by 5 bases, 10 bases remained unmatched. The germline CDR1 and CDR2 sequences are SGDLS and YYNGEE. This CDR3 comprises 16 residues. DNA for the CDR3: TGTGCCAGCAGCGCCCCCTCTAGCGGGAGAGGTGAGACCCAGTACTTC. The encoded protein is CASSAPSSGRGETQYF.

This sequence joins TRBV4-1 and TRBJ1-6; D gene uncertain. The CDR3 is 13 residues long. The V end was cut by 2 bases, the J end by 11 bases, with 10 bases between. Germline V gene lookup returns CDR1 MGHRA and CDR2 YSYEKL. The CDR3 sequence: CASSQKSDTPLHF. The CDR3, as DNA: TGCGCCAGCAGCCAAAAATCCGATACACCCCTCCACTTT.

The chain is built from TRBV5-5 and TRBJ2-1; D unclear. Germline V gene data show CDR1 as SGHKS and CDR2 as YYEKEE (reference sequence). V was cut by 4 bases and J by 5 bases, with 7 bases left in between. This CDR3 region has 12 residues. CDR3 in DNA: TGTGCCAGCAGCCCGTGGGACAATGAGCAGTTCTTC. Translating it yields CASSPWDNEQFF.

V gene TRBV27 combines with J gene TRBJ2-3, with 8 bases matching TRBD2. V lost 6 bases to trimming and J lost 2 bases; unmatched junction nucleotides: 7. Germline-derived CDR1 and CDR2 are MNHEY and SMNVEV (reference sequence). The CDR3 totals 15 residues. For the CDR3, the DNA is TGTGCCAGCAGCGGGACGGGGGGGGTCACAGATACGCAGTATTTT. This codes for CASSGTGGVTDTQYF.